The 8 T cell receptor beta chains reported below all come from one sample, sequenced in a study of T cells in Graves' hyperthyroidism and ophthalmopathy. Amplified regions were TCR beta CDR3 sequences from RNA transcripts. Researchers ran a first-round RT-PCR on the TCR CDR3 using the HTBI primer set. TCRdb re-called the multiplex PCR reads with MiXCR, one entry per CDR3 protein. This table holds approximately 400,000 distinct CDR3 sequences, approximately 15% found once. The sample was blood. These receptors were taken from a young man with Graves' hyperthyroidism that later progressed to Graves' ophthalmopathy.

This clonotype was counted only a few times. V gene TRBV28 combines with J gene TRBJ1-1; D remains unclear. The CDR3 sequence is 14 residues long. V shed 5 bases and J shed 0 bases, with 10 bases lying between them. CDR1 MDHEN and CDR2 SYDVKM come from the germline V gene. CDR3 bases: TGTGCCAGCAGTAAGAGTAGGGTGAACACTGAAGCTTTCTTT. Encoded protein: CASSKSRVNTEAFF.

The sample holds a few counts of this clonotype. The chain uses TRBV11-2 and TRBJ1-6; D ambiguous. Germline V gives CDR1 SGHAT, CDR2 FQNNGV. This CDR3 has 14 amino acids. The V end was cut by 0 bases, the J end by 12 bases, with 12 bases between. Here the CDR3 DNA reads TGTGCCAGCAGCTTAGATCGGGGAATTCTACCCCTCCACTTT. Its translation is CASSLDRGILPLHF. Using reference TRBV11-2 and TRBJ1-6 for the parts outside the CDR3, the full variable domain is EAGVAQSPRYKIIEKRQSVAFWCNPISGHATLYWYQQILGQGPKLLIQFQNNGVVDDSQLPKDRFSAERLKGVDSTLKIQPAKLEDSAVYLCASSLDRGILPLHFGNGTRLTVT.

Regarding this clonotype: A much more abundant neighbour one base away suggests this may be a read error. The J gene is TRBJ1-1, the V gene TRBV2; unclear D gene. CDR1 is SNHLY and CDR2 is FYNNEI in the germline V gene. The CDR3 covers 14 residues. Trimming pared 4 bases from V and 7 bases from J, leaving 16 bases between. The CDR3 DNA sequence: TGTGCCAGCAGTGGAGCCGGGAGGAAGAGTGAAGCTTTCTTT. It translates to CASSGAGRKSEAFF. The full variable domain, rest sourced from reference TRBV2 and TRBJ1-1, is EPEVTQTPSHQVTQMGQEVILRCVPISNHLYFYWYRQILGQKVEFLVSFYNNEISEKSEIFDDQFSVERPDGSNFTLKIRSTKLEDSAMYFCASSGAGRKSEAFFGQGTRLTVV.

This clonotype showed up many times. The chain joins TRBV6-6 to TRBJ2-5, with D perhaps TRBD2 (6 bases). Trimming shortened V by 0 bases and J by 2 bases, and 13 bases separated the two germline ends. The CDR3 is 16 residues long. The germline V gene encodes CDR1 MNHNY and CDR2 SVGAGI (reference sequence). The CDR3 DNA reads TGTGCCAGCAGTTACTCCTGGGAGGAACGGCAAGAGACCCAGTACTTC. Translating it yields CASSYSWEERQETQYF.

The chain is built from TRBV9 and TRBJ1-6; 8 bases agree with TRBD1. The V and J ends lost 4 bases and 7 bases, in that order; junction bases with no gene match: 7. Germline CDR1 reads SGDLS; CDR2 reads YYNGEE. This CDR3 is built from 15 residues. CDR3 sequence reads: CASSPRTGTNSPLHF. DNA for the CDR3: TGTGCCAGCAGCCCCCGGACAGGGACCAATTCACCCCTCCACTTT.

This clonotype showed up many times. The gene calls are TRBV7-6 and TRBJ2-7; 8 bases agree with TRBD2. The CDR3 length is 14 residues. With 1 base clipped from V and 10 bases from J, the junction kept 9 bases outside the gene matches. From germline, CDR1 is SGHVS and CDR2 FNYEAQ. The CDR3 sequence: CASSLDGGAAEQYF. CDR3 nucleotides: TGTGCCAGCAGCTTAGACGGGGGGGCCGCCGAACAGTACTTC. Looking up the rest from reference TRBV7-6 and TRBJ2-7 gives the full variable domain: GAGVSQSPRYKVTKRGQDVALRCDPISGHVSLYWYRQALGQGPEFLTYFNYEAQQDKSGLPNDRFSAERPEGSISTLTIQRTEQRDSAMYRCASSLDGGAAEQYFGPGTRLTVT.

This clonotype appeared many times. This chain's CDR3 is CSAGEQPQHF. The CDR3 DNA sequence: TGCAGTGCTGGGGAACAGCCCCAGCATTTT. The chain carries TRBV20-1 and TRBJ1-5; D unresolved. Trimming cost V 5 bases and J 7 bases, with 6 bases left between them. The CDR3 has 10 amino acids. CDR1 and CDR2 (germline): DFQATT, SNEGSKA (reference sequence).

This clonotype was detected ten times or more. The V call is TRBV20-1, the J call TRBJ2-7, with D perhaps matching TRBD1 (5 bases). With 0 bases removed from V and 1 base from J, the gap between germline ends came to 13 bases. Germline V gives CDR1 DFQATT, CDR2 SNEGSKA (reference sequence). CDR3 size: 15 residues. CDR3 amino acids: CSARDKQGKSYEQYF. In DNA form, the CDR3 reads TGCAGTGCTAGAGATAAGCAGGGAAAATCCTACGAGCAGTACTTC.